This T cell receptor (beta chain) comes out of a study of glioma-infiltrating T cells after dendritic cell vaccination. Study in general: Between about 2003 and 2012, patients got autologous tumor lysate-pulsed dendritic cell vaccines.

Blood PBMC samples: pre-vaccination, two weeks post third vaccination, and at tumor progression. The CDR3 covers 12 residues. Germline V gene data show CDR1 as LNHNV and CDR2 as YYDKDF (reference sequence). V shed 8 bases, J shed 4 bases, and the junction held 3 bases outside the gene matches. The primer mix had 60 V beta and 13 J beta primers. The data were produced by immunoSEQ multiplex PCR, yet TCRdb's version contains in-frame clones alone and is incomplete. This sample carries roughly 90,000 clones, over 75% of them seen once, and the ten largest clones take 15% to 19%. The rearrangement links TRBV15 to TRBJ1-2; 8 bases fit TRBD1. This TCR was sampled from a human donor with glioblastoma. Source: blood, taken before dendritic cell vaccination. CDR3 region: CATGDRSYGYTF. In nucleotides, the CDR3 is TGTGCCACCGGGGACAGGTCCTATGGCTACACCTTC.